These 5 T cell receptor beta chains share one sample of origin, sequenced in a study of a mutant IDH1 vaccine in newly diagnosed glioma. This sample's time point: week 5, during vaccination. With topical imiquimod, each dose of the vaccine consisted of 300 ug of mutant IDH1 20-mer peptide. Libraries were prepared by immunoSEQ multiplex PCR; TCRdb keeps only in-frame clonotypes and omits some of them. The data contain approximately 32,000 clones, over 50% of them seen just once; the ten biggest clones take up 8% to 13%. No antigen has been identified for these receptors. The source material was PBMCs, sampled from a glioma patient whose treatment included an IDH1 peptide vaccine. The receptors derive from a woman in her late teens or twenties with glioma.

The gene calls are TRBV19 and TRBJ2-2; no clear D. Germline V lookup: CDR1 LNHDA, CDR2 SQIVND (reference sequence). CDR3 length equals 15 residues. V gave up 7 bases and J gave up 1 base, with 13 bases separating them. The CDR3 DNA reads as TGTGCCAGTATCGCGACTGGAAAGAACACCGGGGAGCTGTTTTTT. As protein: CASIATGKNTGELFF.

The sample holds one count of this clone. V gene TRBV4-1 combines with J gene TRBJ1-3; 7 nucleotides match TRBD1. This CDR3 spans 18 amino acids. V trimming: 2 bases; J trimming: 4 bases; junction bases outside the gene matches: 14. Germline assignment: CDR1 MGHRA and CDR2 YSYEKL. The CDR3 here is CASSQTGTASLRGNTIYF. CDR3 sequence (DNA): TGCGCCAGCAGCCAAACCGGGACAGCCTCTCTGCGAGGAAACACCATATATTTT.

The chain combines TRBV7-8 with TRBJ2-5; a possible D gene is TRBD1 (5 bases). CDR1 is SGHVS, CDR2 FQNEAQ, per germline. Trimming shortened V by 2 bases and J by 1 base, and 11 bases separated the two germline ends. The CDR3 is 15 residues long. CDR3 nucleotides: TGTGCCAGCAGCTTAAACCGACAGTTCCAAGAGACCCAGTACTTC. It is translated as CASSLNRQFQETQYF.

This chain links TRBV29-1 with TRBJ2-5, with 10 bases matching TRBD1. J was trimmed by 4 bases and V by 6 bases; bases with no gene match: 5. CDR3 length: 13 amino acids. The germline V gene encodes CDR1 SQVTM and CDR2 ANQGSEA. For the CDR3, the DNA is TGCAGCGTCGACAGGGGGCGCGGAGAGACCCAGTACTTC. It translates to CSVDRGRGETQYF.

This clone was recorded a few times. The V and J genes are TRBV19 and TRBJ2-1; the match to TRBD2 covers 10 bases. The germline CDR1 and CDR2 sequences are LNHDA and SQIVND (reference sequence). CDR3 length equals 14 residues. The J segment lost 8 bases and the V segment lost 10 bases, leaving 11 bases of the junction unmatched. The DNA for the CDR3 is TGTGCCACGCAGTCCAGCGGGGGGGCCGATGAGCAGTTCTTC. Protein: CATQSSGGADEQFF.